The 2 T cell receptor beta chains listed next were all sequenced from one sample in a study of shared clonotypes between healthy human individuals. Assay: immunoSEQ multiplex PCR; the TCRdb copy retains only in-frame clones and omits some. The sample records 1,100,000 or so clones, approximately 80% being singletons. Sequenced: memory CD4+ T cells from PBMCs. The subset here: CD45RA-negative fraction. These receptors originate from a man aged 18 to 29 in good health. Some clones in this sample may be carry-over from other donors' samples.

J is TRBJ1-1 and V is TRBV5-8; D remains ambiguous. CDR3 size: 16 residues. The germline V gene has CDR1 SGHTS and CDR2 YDEGEE. Trimming shortened V by 2 bases and J by 1 base, and 15 bases separated the two germline ends. CDR3 loop: CASSFTAKDQNTEAFF. The CDR3 DNA is TGTGCCAGCAGCTTCACGGCCAAGGATCAGAACACTGAAGCTTTCTTT.

As for this clone: Other DNA sequences from this sample encode an identical CDR3 as well. The V gene is TRBV28, the J gene TRBJ2-5; D may be TRBD2 (5 bases). The V gene lost 3 bases and the J gene lost 1 base, with 6 bases spanning the gap. This CDR3 has 13 amino acids. Germline V gives CDR1 MDHEN, CDR2 SYDVKM. The CDR3 region has the DNA TGTGCCAGCAGTTTGAGCGGCCAAGAGACCCAGTACTTC. This encodes CASSLSGQETQYF.